The T cell receptor beta chain under discussion was sequenced for a study of beta chain features in type 1 diabetes. Study-wide context: Analysis included around 110,000,000 sorted cells drawn from all samples. The study's findings and limits: Researchers report that Type 1 diabetes patients had moderately but significantly shorter TCRB CDR3s across all four CD4+ subsets.

Germline V lookup: CDR1 SQVTM, CDR2 ANQGSEA. The CDR3 loop spans 12 amino acids. V was pared by 4 bases and J by 7 bases, with 3 bases of the junction left unmatched. On this clone: Its specificity is unknown.

It was one heparinised blood draw, averaging approximately 100 mL, that each donor gave. Sequencing targeted expressed TCRB transcripts, as all isolated RNA had been reverse transcribed. The repertoire was sequenced with immunoSEQ multiplex PCR; TCRdb's copy has only in-frame clones and lacks some. The sample lists a few hundred thousand clones; 16% were seen once. The clonotype comes from a man between 25 and 39 years old with type 1 diabetes. The gene calls are TRBV29-1 and TRBJ2-1, with 8 bases fitting TRBD1. The sample consisted of naive CD4+ T cells from blood. CDR3 region: CSVGQGRNEQFF. In DNA, the CDR3 is TGCAGCGTTGGACAGGGGAGGAATGAGCAGTTCTTC.